A selection of T cell receptor beta chains follows, all from one sample in a study of OX40 agonist ivuxolimab in advanced cancers. Libraries were prepared by immunoSEQ multiplex PCR; TCRdb keeps only in-frame clonotypes and omits some of them. The sample yields tens of thousands of clones, approximately 84% seen once. The specimen comprised CD4+ or CD8+ T cells sorted from blood, sampled in a trial of the OX40 agonist ivuxolimab. The origin of the receptors is an adult with an advanced solid tumor such as melanoma, head and neck, liver or kidney cancer. Both conserved end residues are part of each CDR3. D genes are given only for firm matches. Size is stated for part of the rows, as once, few or many counts, or as a class when the clone is expanded.

J gene | D gene | V gene | clone size | CDR3 protein | CDR3 DNA
TRBJ1-1 | . | TRBV7-9 | . | CASSFGENTEAFF | TGTGCCAGCAGCTTTGGGGAGAACACTGAAGCTTTCTTT
TRBJ2-7 | TRBD2 | TRBV6-1 | few | CASSERLAGPYEQYF | TGTGCCAGCAGTGAAAGATTAGCGGGCCCCTACGAGCAGTACTTC
TRBJ2-4 | . | TRBV18 | . | CASSPSTAGIAKNIQYF | TGTGCCAGCTCACCATCGACAGCCGGAATAGCCAAAAACATTCAGTACTTC
TRBJ2-2 | . | TRBV11-1 | . | CASSSPQGTGELFF | TGTGCCAGCAGCTCCCCCCAGGGAACCGGGGAGCTGTTTTTT
TRBJ2-2 | TRBD2 | TRBV5-4 | . | CASSPEASGSLTGELFF | TGTGCCAGCAGCCCAGAGGCTAGCGGGAGTTTGACCGGGGAGCTGTTTTTT
TRBJ2-1 | TRBD2 | TRBV2 | . | CASSPSGRAREQFF | TGTGCCAGCAGTCCTAGCGGGAGGGCCAGGGAGCAGTTCTTC
TRBJ2-2 | . | TRBV5-1 | few | CASSFGAGALAGELFF | TGCGCCAGCAGCTTCGGGGCAGGGGCACTCGCCGGGGAGCTGTTTTTT
TRBJ1-1 | TRBD1 | TRBV7-9 | . | CASSTDRDMNTEAFF | TGTGCCAGCAGCACAGACAGGGACATGAACACTGAAGCTTTCTTT
TRBJ2-2 | . | TRBV6-1 | . | CASSEAKNWARVGTGELFF | TGTGCCAGCAGTGAAGCGAAGAATTGGGCCAGGGTGGGCACCGGGGAGCTGTTTTTT
TRBJ2-5 | . | TRBV12-2 | . | CASRLAPGYQETQYF | TGTGCAAGTCGCTTAGCCCCGGGGTACCAAGAGACCCAGTACTTC
TRBJ2-2 | TRBD2 | TRBV7-2 | . | CASSSRLAGGGTGELFF | TGTGCCAGCAGCTCGCGACTAGCGGGAGGGGGCACCGGGGAGCTGTTTTTT
TRBJ1-3 | . | TRBV11-2 | . | CASSPPQHAGNGNTIYF | TGTGCCAGCAGCCCTCCTCAGCACGCAGGGAATGGAAACACCATATATTTT
TRBJ2-3 | . | TRBV7-9 | . | CASSLVWTGRGDTQYF | TGTGCCAGCAGCTTAGTGTGGACGGGCAGGGGAGATACGCAGTATTTT
TRBJ2-5 | . | TRBV18 | . | CASSPGTPQETQYF | TGTGCCAGCTCACCAGGAACACCCCAAGAGACCCAGTACTTC
TRBJ2-3 | . | TRBV7-3 | . | CASSLDRRAGTDTQYF | TGTGCCAGCAGCTTAGACCGGCGAGCGGGTACAGATACGCAGTATTTT
TRBJ1-4 | TRBD1 | TRBV6-1 | . | CASSPHRGLEKLFF | TGTGCCAGCAGTCCCCACAGGGGGCTGGAAAAACTGTTTTTT
TRBJ2-7 | . | TRBV6-1 | . | CASSEALGVLRYEQYF | TGTGCCAGCAGTGAAGCTCTGGGTGTTTTACGCTACGAGCAGTACTTC
TRBJ1-3 | . | TRBV5-8 | . | CASSLGSSGNTIYF | TGTGCCAGCAGCTTGGGGAGCTCTGGAAACACCATATATTTT
TRBJ2-5 | TRBD2 | TRBV5-1 | . | CASSSPQLLAGNRETQYF | TGCGCCAGCAGCTCACCACAACTCCTAGCGGGAAATAGGGAGACCCAGTACTTC
TRBJ1-1 | . | TRBV6-5 | . | CASSEDPVWTEAFF | TGTGCCAGCAGTGAAGACCCGGTGTGGACTGAAGCTTTCTTT
TRBJ2-7 | TRBD2 | TRBV29-1 | . | CSVETSGISYEQYF | TGCAGCGTTGAAACTAGCGGGATCTCCTACGAGCAGTACTTC
TRBJ1-2 | TRBD1 | TRBV6-5 | . | CASSGRQGIDGYTF | TGTGCCAGCAGTGGGAGACAGGGGATAGATGGCTACACCTTC
TRBJ1-5 | TRBD1 | TRBV19 | . | CASSEGQGAYQPQHF | TGTGCCAGTAGTGAGGGACAGGGGGCTTATCAGCCCCAGCATTTT
TRBJ1-2 | TRBD1 | TRBV5-1 | . | CASSLSGQNYGYTF | TGCGCCAGCAGCTTGTCGGGACAGAACTATGGCTACACCTTC
TRBJ2-1 | . | TRBV19 | . | CASSNGRSDNEQFF | TGTGCCAGTAGTAACGGGAGATCAGACAATGAGCAGTTCTTC
TRBJ2-2 | . | TRBV27 | . | CASSPPAGTRVFADTGELFF | TGTGCCAGCAGTCCCCCCGCCGGGACCCGCGTTTTCGCGGACACCGGGGAGCTGTTTTTT
TRBJ2-1 | . | TRBV11-2 | . | CASSLPARREFF | TGTGCCAGCAGCTTACCCGCCAGGAGGGAGTTCTTC
TRBJ1-1 | TRBD1 | TRBV11-2 | . | CASGFRDSLNTEAFF | TGTGCCAGCGGATTTCGGGACAGTCTGAACACTGAAGCTTTCTTT
TRBJ2-7 | TRBD2 | TRBV6-6 | . | CASSYSRTRTSEQYF | TGTGCCAGCAGTTACTCCAGGACTAGAACGAGCGAGCAGTACTTC
TRBJ1-2 | . | TRBV27 | . | CASSFQGRGYTF | TGTGCCAGCAGTTTCCAGGGGCGGGGCTACACCTTC
TRBJ2-7 | . | TRBV25-1 | . | CASSDGPSYEQYF | TGTGCCAGCAGTGACGGACCATCCTACGAGCAGTACTTC
TRBJ1-4 | . | TRBV7-6 | . | CASSFGVNNEKLFF | TGTGCCAGCAGCTTTGGGGTAAATAATGAAAAACTGTTTTTT
TRBJ2-1 | . | TRBV6-5 | . | CASSYDSTGYNEQFF | TGTGCCAGCAGTTATGATAGCACGGGATACAATGAGCAGTTCTTC
TRBJ1-1 | TRBD1 | TRBV7-9 | . | CASQQGALGEAFF | TGTGCCAGCCAACAGGGGGCGCTGGGTGAAGCTTTCTTT
TRBJ1-1 | . | TRBV6-5 | . | CASMEGFGNTEAFF | TGTGCCAGCATGGAGGGGTTTGGTAACACTGAAGCTTTCTTT
TRBJ2-3 | . | TRBV15 | . | CATSSSSWDTQYF | TGTGCCACCAGCAGCTCTAGCTGGGATACGCAGTATTTT
TRBJ1-1 | . | TRBV5-1 | once | CASSLAGANSEAFF | TGCGCCAGCAGCTTGGCAGGGGCTAATTCTGAAGCTTTCTTT
TRBJ2-2 | TRBD1 | TRBV6-6 | . | CASRQNLQGTGELFF | TGTGCCAGCAGACAGAACCTACAGGGGACCGGGGAGCTGTTTTTT
TRBJ2-2 | . | TRBV25-1 | . | CVSSEDPGGRTGELFF | TGTGTCAGCAGTGAGGACCCAGGGGGGAGGACCGGGGAGCTGTTTTTT
TRBJ1-1 | . | TRBV5-5 | . | CASSSGVGTEAFF | TGTGCCAGCAGCTCAGGGGTGGGGACTGAAGCTTTCTTT
TRBJ2-1 | . | TRBV11-2 | few | CASSLYLAEQFF | TGTGCCAGCAGCTTATATTTGGCTGAGCAGTTCTTC
TRBJ1-4 | TRBD1 | TRBV19 | once | CASSSQGRIEKLFF | TGTGCCTCATCGTCACAGGGGAGGATTGAAAAACTGTTTTTT
TRBJ2-1 | TRBD1 | TRBV5-1 | few | CASSTARQGYNEQFF | TGCGCCAGCAGCACGGCCCGACAGGGTTACAATGAGCAGTTCTTC
TRBJ2-3 | . | TRBV7-3 | . | CASSLASTDTQYF | TGTGCCAGCAGCTTAGCTAGCACAGATACGCAGTATTTT
TRBJ2-1 | TRBD1 | TRBV19 | . | CASSPGTAWEEQFF | TGTGCCAGTAGTCCCGGGACAGCCTGGGAGGAGCAGTTCTTC
TRBJ2-5 | . | TRBV5-6 | . | CASSLSGVGETQYF | TGTGCCAGCAGCTTGTCAGGGGTTGGAGAGACCCAGTACTTC
TRBJ2-1 | TRBD2 | TRBV30 | . | CATPASGRQFF | TGTGCCACTCCTGCTAGCGGGCGGCAGTTCTTC
TRBJ2-7 | TRBD1 | TRBV6-6 | . | CASSPPGQGSPYEQYF | TGTGCCAGCAGCCCCCCGGGACAGGGATCCCCCTACGAGCAGTACTTC
TRBJ2-1 | TRBD2 | TRBV5-1 | . | CASSDGTTRDNEQFF | TGCGCCAGCAGCGACGGGACTACCAGAGACAATGAGCAGTTCTTC
TRBJ1-1 | . | TRBV4-1 | . | CASRSTGGDTEAFF | TGCGCCAGCAGGTCGACCGGAGGTGACACTGAAGCTTTCTTT
TRBJ1-1 | . | TRBV27 | once | CASSLTRRQPGEAFF | TGTGCCAGCAGTTTAACCCGACGACAACCCGGTGAAGCTTTCTTT
TRBJ1-2 | TRBD1 | TRBV5-1 | few | CASSLALEIQGGYTF | TGCGCCAGCAGCTTGGCCTTGGAAATACAGGGGGGCTACACCTTC
TRBJ2-3 | . | TRBV4-2 | . | CASSQAEGDTDTQYF | TGTGCCAGCAGCCAAGCTGAGGGAGACACAGATACGCAGTATTTT